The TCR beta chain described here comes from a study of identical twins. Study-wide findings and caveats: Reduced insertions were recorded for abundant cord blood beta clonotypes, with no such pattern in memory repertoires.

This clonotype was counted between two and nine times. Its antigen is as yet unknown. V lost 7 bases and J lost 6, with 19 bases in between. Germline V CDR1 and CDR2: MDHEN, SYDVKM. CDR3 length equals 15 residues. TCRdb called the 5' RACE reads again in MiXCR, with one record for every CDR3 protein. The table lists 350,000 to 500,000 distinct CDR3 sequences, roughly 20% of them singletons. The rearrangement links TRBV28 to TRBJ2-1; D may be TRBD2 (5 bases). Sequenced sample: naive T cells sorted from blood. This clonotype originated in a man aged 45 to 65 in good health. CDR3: CASNIPRASSNEQFF. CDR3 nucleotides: TGTGCCAGCAATATCCCGCGGGCTAGCTCCAATGAGCAGTTCTTC.